The 6 T cell receptor beta chains given below trace back to one sample, sequenced in a study of identical twins. TCRdb reprocessed the 5' RACE reads via MiXCR and lists one record per CDR3 protein. The repertoire holds approximately 890,000 distinct CDR3 sequences, 9% to 15% seen once, with 1.5% to 2% in the top ten. The same data also contributed to another study, on yellow fever vaccine responses in identical twins.

The sample taken for sequencing was PBMCs. Every receptor here comes from a woman aged 18-30 years in good health.

J is TRBJ2-1 and V is TRBV4-2, with 13 bases aligning to TRBD2. Unmatched junction bases numbered 8, after V lost 0 bases and J lost 6 bases. The CDR3 is made up of 18 amino acids. Germline V gene sequence: CDR1 LGHNA, CDR2 YNFKEQ. CDR3 region: CASSQDMGLAGPSNEQFF. The CDR3 region has the DNA TGTGCCAGCAGCCAAGATATGGGACTAGCGGGACCTAGCAATGAGCAGTTCTTC.

The CDR3 coding sequence is TGCAGCGTTGAAGAGGGGAGTGAAGCTTTCTTT. Translating gives CSVEEGSEAFF. V is TRBV29-1 and J is TRBJ1-1, with D unresolved. The germline CDR1 and CDR2 sequences are SQVTM and ANQGSEA. Trimming removed 0 bases from V and 7 bases from J, with 6 bases in between. The CDR3 is 11 residues long.

The sample holds a few counts of this clonotype. The rearrangement uses TRBV7-8 and TRBJ2-2; D might be TRBD1 (6 bases). CDR1 and CDR2 (germline): SGHVS, FQNEAQ. The V end was cut by 1 base, the J end by 3 bases, with 12 bases between. CDR3 length equals 16 residues. The CDR3 loop is CASSLEEGDHTGELFF. The CDR3 coding sequence is TGTGCCAGCAGCTTAGAAGAGGGGGACCACACCGGGGAGCTGTTTTTT.

This clonotype is a singleton in its sample. The chain uses TRBV7-7 and TRBJ2-5; unclear D gene. Deletions cut 2 bases from V and 4 bases from J, with 11 bases between. This CDR3 spans 14 amino acids. Germline values: CDR1 SSHAT, CDR2 FNYEAQ (reference sequence). DNA for the CDR3: TGTGCCAGCAGCTTATTTCTGGTCGGAGAGACCCAGTACTTC. Its translation is CASSLFLVGETQYF.

The chain employs TRBV21-1 and TRBJ1-5; TRBD1 is the table's D call, not checked against the DNA. TRBV21-1 is a recognized pseudogene. The CDR3 loop spans 14 amino acids. CDR3 sequence reads: CASRRIGGYQPQHF. CDR3 sequence (DNA): TGTGCCAGCAGACGAATCGGGGGGTATCAGCCCCAGCATTTT.

This clonotype was seen many times. The CDR3 spells CASSLTGSNEQFF. The CDR3 bases are TGTGCCAGCAGCCTGACAGGGTCCAATGAGCAGTTCTTC. This rearrangement joins TRBV12-3 or TRBV12-4 to TRBJ2-1; 7 nucleotides match TRBD1. With 6 bases clipped from V and 6 bases from J, the junction kept 5 bases outside the gene matches. The CDR3 is 13 amino acids.